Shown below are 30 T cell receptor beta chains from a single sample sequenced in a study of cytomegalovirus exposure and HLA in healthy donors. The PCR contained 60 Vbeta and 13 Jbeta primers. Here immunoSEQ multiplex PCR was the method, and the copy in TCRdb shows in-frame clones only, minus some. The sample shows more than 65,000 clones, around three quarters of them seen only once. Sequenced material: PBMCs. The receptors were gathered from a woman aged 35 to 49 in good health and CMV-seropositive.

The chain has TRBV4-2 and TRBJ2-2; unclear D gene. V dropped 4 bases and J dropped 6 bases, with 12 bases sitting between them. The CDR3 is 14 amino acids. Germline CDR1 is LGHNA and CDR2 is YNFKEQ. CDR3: CASSREYIPGELFF. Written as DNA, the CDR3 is TGTGCCAGCAGCCGAGAATATATCCCCGGGGAGCTGTTTTTT.

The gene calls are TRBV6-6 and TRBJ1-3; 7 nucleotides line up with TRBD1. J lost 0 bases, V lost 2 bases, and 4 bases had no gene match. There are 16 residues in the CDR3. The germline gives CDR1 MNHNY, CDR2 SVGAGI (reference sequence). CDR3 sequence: CASSYKGTDSGNTIYF. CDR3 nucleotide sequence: TGTGCCAGCAGTTACAAAGGGACAGACTCTGGAAACACCATATATTTT.

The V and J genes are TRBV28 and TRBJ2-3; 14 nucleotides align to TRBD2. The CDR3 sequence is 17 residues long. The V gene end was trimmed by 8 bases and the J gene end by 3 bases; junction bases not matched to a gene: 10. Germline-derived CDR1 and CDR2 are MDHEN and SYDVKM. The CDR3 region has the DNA TGTGCCAGCCCACCGGGACTAGCGGGAGCAGGGACAGATACGCAGTATTTT. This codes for CASPPGLAGAGTDTQYF.

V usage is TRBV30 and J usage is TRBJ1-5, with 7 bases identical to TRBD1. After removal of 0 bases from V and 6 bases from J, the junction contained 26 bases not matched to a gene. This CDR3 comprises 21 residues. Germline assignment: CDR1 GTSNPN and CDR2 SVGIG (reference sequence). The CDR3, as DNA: TGTGCCTGGAGTGTACGCGAGATGGTCCCCTCCTGGGCAGGGGGTATTCAGCCCCAGCATTTT. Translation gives CAWSVREMVPSWAGGIQPQHF.

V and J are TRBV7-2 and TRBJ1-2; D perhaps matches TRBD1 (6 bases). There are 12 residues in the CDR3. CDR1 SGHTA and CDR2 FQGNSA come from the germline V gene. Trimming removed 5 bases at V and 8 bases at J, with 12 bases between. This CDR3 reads CASSAGVGGYTF. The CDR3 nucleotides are TGTGCCAGCAGCGCAGGGGTGGGAGGCTACACCTTC.

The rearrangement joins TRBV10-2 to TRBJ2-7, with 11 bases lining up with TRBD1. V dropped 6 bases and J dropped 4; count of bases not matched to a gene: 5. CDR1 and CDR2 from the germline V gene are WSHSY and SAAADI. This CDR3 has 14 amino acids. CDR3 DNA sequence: TGCGCCAGCAGCCCGGACAGGGGGCAATACGAGCAGTACTTC. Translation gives CASSPDRGQYEQYF.

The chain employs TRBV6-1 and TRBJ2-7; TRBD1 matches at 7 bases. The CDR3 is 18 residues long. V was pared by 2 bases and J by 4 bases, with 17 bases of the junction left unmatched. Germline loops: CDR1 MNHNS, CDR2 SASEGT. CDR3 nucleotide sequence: TGTGCCAGCAGTGAACAAGGGTTACAGGGGATCGAGGGTTACGAGCAGTACTTC. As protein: CASSEQGLQGIEGYEQYF.

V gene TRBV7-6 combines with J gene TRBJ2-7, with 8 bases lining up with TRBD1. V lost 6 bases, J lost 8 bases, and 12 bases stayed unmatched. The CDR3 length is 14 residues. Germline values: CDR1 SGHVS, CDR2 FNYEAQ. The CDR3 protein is CASRPGQGSTQQYF. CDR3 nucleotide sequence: TGTGCCAGCAGACCAGGACAGGGAAGTACGCAGCAGTACTTC.

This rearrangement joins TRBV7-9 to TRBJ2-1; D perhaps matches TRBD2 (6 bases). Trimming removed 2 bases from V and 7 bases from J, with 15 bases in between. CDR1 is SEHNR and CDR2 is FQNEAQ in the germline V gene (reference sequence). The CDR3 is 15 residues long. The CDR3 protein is CASSLRLAFGNEQFF. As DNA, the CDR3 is TGTGCCAGCAGCTTACGTCTAGCGTTCGGGAATGAGCAGTTCTTC.

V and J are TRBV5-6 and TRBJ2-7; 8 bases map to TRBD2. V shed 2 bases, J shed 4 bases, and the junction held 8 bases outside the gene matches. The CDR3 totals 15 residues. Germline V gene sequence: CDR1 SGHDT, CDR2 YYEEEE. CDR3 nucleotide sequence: TGTGCCAGCAGCTTTCGGCGGGAGGAGATATACGAGCAGTACTTC. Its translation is CASSFRREEIYEQYF.

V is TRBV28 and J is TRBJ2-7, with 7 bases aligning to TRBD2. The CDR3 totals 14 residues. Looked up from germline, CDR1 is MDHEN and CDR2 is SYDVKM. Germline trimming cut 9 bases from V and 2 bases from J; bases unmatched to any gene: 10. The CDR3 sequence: CASKPGLSTYEQYF. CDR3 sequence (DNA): TGTGCCAGTAAACCGGGACTATCCACCTACGAGCAGTACTTC.

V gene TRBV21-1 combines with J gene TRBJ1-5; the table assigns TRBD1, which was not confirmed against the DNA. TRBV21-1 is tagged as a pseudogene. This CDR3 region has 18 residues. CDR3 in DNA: TGTGCCAGCAGCTTTACAGGGGCCCCTGAAGATAGCAATCAGCCCCAGCATTTT. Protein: CASSFTGAPEDSNQPQHF.

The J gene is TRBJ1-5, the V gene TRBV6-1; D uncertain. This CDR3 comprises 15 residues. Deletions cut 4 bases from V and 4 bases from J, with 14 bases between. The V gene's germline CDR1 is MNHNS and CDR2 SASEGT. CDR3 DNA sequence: TGTGCCAGCAGTGGGCAGGCCGGGAGAAATCAGCCCCAGCATTTT. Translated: CASSGQAGRNQPQHF.

Here the CDR3 DNA reads TGTGCCTGGAGCATAGGACAGTTGAACACTGAAGCTTTCTTT. This codes for CAWSIGQLNTEAFF. The chain uses TRBV30 and TRBJ1-1, with D tentatively TRBD1 (6 bases). Germline lookup yields CDR1 GTSNPN and CDR2 SVGIG (reference sequence). This CDR3 contains 14 residues. Trimming shortened V by 3 bases and J by 0 bases, and 11 bases separated the two germline ends.

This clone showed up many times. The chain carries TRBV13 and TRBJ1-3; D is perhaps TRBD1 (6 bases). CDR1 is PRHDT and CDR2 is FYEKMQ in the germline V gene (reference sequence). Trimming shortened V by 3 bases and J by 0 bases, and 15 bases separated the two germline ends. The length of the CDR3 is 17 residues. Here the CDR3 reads CASSFRGGRNSGNTIYF. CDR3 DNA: TGTGCCAGCAGCTTTAGGGGGGGCAGGAACTCTGGAAACACCATATATTTT.

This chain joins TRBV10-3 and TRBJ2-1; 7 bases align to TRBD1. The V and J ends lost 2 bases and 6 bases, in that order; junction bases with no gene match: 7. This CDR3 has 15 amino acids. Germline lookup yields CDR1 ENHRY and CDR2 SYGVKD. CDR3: CAISELGQLINEQFF. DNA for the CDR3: TGTGCCATCAGTGAGCTGGGACAGTTGATCAATGAGCAGTTCTTC.

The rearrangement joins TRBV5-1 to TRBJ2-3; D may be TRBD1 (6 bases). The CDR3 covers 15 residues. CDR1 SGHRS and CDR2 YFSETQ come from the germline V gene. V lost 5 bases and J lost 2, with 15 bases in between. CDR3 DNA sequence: TGCGCCAGCAGATTAATGGACAGTTTCACAGATACGCAGTATTTT. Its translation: CASRLMDSFTDTQYF.

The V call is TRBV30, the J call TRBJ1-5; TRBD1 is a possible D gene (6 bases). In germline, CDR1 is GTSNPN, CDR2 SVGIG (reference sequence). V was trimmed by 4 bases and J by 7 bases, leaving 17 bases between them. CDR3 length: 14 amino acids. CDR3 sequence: CAWTLSGGVQPQHF. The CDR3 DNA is TGTGCCTGGACCCTCTCGGGGGGCGTCCAGCCCCAGCATTTT.

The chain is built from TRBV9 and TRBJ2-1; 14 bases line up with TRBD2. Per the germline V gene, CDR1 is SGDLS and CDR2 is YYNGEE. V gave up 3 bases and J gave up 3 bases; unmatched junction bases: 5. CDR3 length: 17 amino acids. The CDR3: CASSAPGTSGGYNEQFF. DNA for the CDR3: TGTGCCAGCAGCGCACCCGGGACTAGCGGGGGCTACAATGAGCAGTTCTTC.

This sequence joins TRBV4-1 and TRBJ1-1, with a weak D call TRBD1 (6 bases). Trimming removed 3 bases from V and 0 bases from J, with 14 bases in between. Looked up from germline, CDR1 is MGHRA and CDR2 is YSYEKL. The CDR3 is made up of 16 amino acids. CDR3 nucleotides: TGCGCCAGCAGCCACCTTGCAGGACAGCTGAACACTGAAGCTTTCTTT. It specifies CASSHLAGQLNTEAFF.

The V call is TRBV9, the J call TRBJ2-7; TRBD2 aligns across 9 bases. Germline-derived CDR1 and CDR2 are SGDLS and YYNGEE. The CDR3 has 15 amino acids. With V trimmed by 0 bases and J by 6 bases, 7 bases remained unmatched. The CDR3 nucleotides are TGTGCCAGCAGCGTAGGGGCGGGGGGGTCCCCCGAGCAGTACTTC. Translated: CASSVGAGGSPEQYF.

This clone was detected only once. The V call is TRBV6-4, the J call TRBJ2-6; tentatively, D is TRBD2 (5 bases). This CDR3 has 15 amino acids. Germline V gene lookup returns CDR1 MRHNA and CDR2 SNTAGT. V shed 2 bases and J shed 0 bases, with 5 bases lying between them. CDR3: CASSDTSSGANVLTF. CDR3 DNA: TGTGCCAGCAGTGACACTAGCTCTGGGGCCAACGTCCTGACTTTC.

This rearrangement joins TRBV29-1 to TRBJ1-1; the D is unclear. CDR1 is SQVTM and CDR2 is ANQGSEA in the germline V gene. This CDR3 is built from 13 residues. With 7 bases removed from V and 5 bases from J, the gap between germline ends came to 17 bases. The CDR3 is CSAEVGGGTEAFF. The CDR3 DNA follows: TGCAGCGCCGAGGTGGGAGGAGGGACTGAAGCTTTCTTT.

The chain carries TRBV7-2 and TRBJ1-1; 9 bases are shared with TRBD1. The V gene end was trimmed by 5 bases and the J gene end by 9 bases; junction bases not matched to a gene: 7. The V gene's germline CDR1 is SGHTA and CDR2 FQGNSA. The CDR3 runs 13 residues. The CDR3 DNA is TGTGCCAGCAGCCGGGACAGGGAGGCTCAAGCTTTCTTT. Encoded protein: CASSRDREAQAFF.

CDR3 loop: CASSQDFVSTDTQYF. The CDR3 bases are TGCGCCAGCAGCCAAGATTTCGTTAGCACAGATACGCAGTATTTT. The rearrangement uses TRBV4-1 and TRBJ2-3, with D unclear. The CDR3 is 15 residues long. Trimming removed 0 bases from V and 0 bases from J, with 7 bases in between. Germline V gene sequence: CDR1 MGHRA, CDR2 YSYEKL.

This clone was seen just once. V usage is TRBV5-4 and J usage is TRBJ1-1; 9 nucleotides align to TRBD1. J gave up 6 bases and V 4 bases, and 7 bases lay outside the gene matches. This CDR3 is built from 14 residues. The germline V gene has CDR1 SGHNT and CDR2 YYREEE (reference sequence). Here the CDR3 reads CASSPGDRAAEAFF. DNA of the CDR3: TGTGCCAGCAGCCCGGGGGACAGGGCCGCTGAAGCTTTCTTT.

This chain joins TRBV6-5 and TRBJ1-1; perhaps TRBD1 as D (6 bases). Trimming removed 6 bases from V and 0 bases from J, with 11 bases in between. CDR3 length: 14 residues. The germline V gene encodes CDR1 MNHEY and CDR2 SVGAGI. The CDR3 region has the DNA TGTGCCAGCAGACCCACAGGGATGAACACTGAAGCTTTCTTT. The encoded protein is CASRPTGMNTEAFF.

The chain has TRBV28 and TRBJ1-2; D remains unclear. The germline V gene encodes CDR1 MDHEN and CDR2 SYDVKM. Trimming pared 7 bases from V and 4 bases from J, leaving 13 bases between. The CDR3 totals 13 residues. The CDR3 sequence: CASNPGRSYGYTF. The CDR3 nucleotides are TGTGCCAGCAATCCGGGTCGGAGCTATGGCTACACCTTC.

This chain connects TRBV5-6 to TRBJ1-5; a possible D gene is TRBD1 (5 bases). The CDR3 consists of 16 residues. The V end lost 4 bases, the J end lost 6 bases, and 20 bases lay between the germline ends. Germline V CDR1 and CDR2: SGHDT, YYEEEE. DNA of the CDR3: TGTGCCAGCAGCCCAAATGGGGGGACTGCGGGTCAGCCCCAGCATTTT. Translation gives CASSPNGGTAGQPQHF. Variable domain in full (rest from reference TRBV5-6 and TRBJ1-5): DAGVTQSPTHLIKTRGQQVTLRCSPKSGHDTVSWYQQALGQGPQFIFQYYEEEERQRGNFPDRFSGHQFPNYSSELNVNALLLGDSALYLCASSPNGGTAGQPQHFGDGTRLSIL.

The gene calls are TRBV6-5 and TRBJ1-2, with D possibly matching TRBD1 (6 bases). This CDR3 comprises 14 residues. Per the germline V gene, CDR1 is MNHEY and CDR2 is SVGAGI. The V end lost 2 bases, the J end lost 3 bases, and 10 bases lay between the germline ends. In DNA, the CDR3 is TGTGCCAGCAGTTACAGGGGGGGGGACTATGGCTACACCTTC. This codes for CASSYRGGDYGYTF.